This T cell receptor beta chain was sequenced in a study of T cell repertoires in cytomegalovirus infection. Study background: Public signatures in TCR beta pointed to CMV infection and matching HLA type.

Study-level points and caveats: Carriage of CMV together with the relevant HLA was identifiable through cumulative public TCR beta family frequency. Dominating the ex vivo response were HLA-C-restricted CMV-specific TCR beta clonotypes.

TCRdb reanalysed the reads using MiXCR and keeps one entry per CDR3 protein. The sample holds under 120,000 distinct CDR3 sequences, under 50% seen once. Of note for this clonotype: The antigen is undetermined.

Trimming at V came to 6 bases and at J to 2 bases, leaving 15 bases not matched to a gene. The CDR3 loop spans 18 amino acids. The source of this sequence is a human donor in good health (CMV status not recorded). Some clones in this sample may be carry-over from other donors' samples. Sample: CD8+ T cells from cultured PBMCs, taken from culture after CMV antigen stimulation. The V and J genes are TRBV12-3 or TRBV12-4 and TRBJ1-1, with 10 bases lining up with TRBD1. In DNA form, the CDR3 reads TGTGCCAGCAGACCAACCCTCCCGTGGGACAGGGGTAACACTGAAGCTTTCTTT. This encodes CASRPTLPWDRGNTEAFF.